These 23 T cell receptor beta chains came from one sample sequenced in a study of cytomegalovirus exposure and HLA in healthy donors (dated by TCRdb to about 2017). Library preparation was by the immunoSEQ multiplex PCR assay. A mixture of 60 forward primers for TCR Vbeta segments and 13 reverse primers for TCR Jbeta segments was used in the multiplex PCR. The immuneACCESS repertoire file appears here via TCRdb, limited to in-frame rearrangements. These files lack a portion of the clones; in checked studies, under half of the deficit traces to unresolved V genes, and the cause of the others is not known. Here the sample has over 140,000 clones; 80% occur a single time. Together, the top ten hold about 2.2% of the sample. Sequencing used PBMCs. These receptors came from a man aged 50 or older in good health and CMV-seronegative.

The chain carries TRBV29-1 and TRBJ2-2, with D possibly TRBD1 on 8 matching bases. Trimming cost V 6 bases and J 4 bases, with 24 bases left between them. This CDR3 contains 17 residues. From germline, CDR1 is SQVTM and CDR2 ANQGSEA. The CDR3 DNA is TGCAGCGTCGAGGGGGGGGCCAGGGGGCGGATCACCGGGGAGCTGTTTTTT. Translating gives CSVEGGARGRITGELFF.

J is TRBJ2-3 and V is TRBV13, with D perhaps matching TRBD2 (5 bases). Germline CDR1 reads PRHDT; CDR2 reads FYEKMQ (reference sequence). The CDR3 runs 13 residues. Trimming removed 4 bases at V and 6 bases at J, with 11 bases between. The CDR3 DNA is TGTGCCAGCAGCTCTAGCCCCAAGGATACGCAGTATTTT. Translation: CASSSSPKDTQYF.

The chain couples TRBV10-3 to TRBJ2-4, with 7 bases that match TRBD1. The germline V gene encodes CDR1 ENHRY and CDR2 SYGVKD. The CDR3 covers 16 residues. J was trimmed by 1 base and V by 2 bases; bases with no gene match: 5. In nucleotides, the CDR3 is TGTGCCATCAGTGAGCCAGGGGGTTCGGCCAAAAACATTCAGTACTTC. This sequence encodes CAISEPGGSAKNIQYF.

The CDR3 sequence: CASSLVEGAGETQYF. The CDR3 DNA sequence: TGCGCCAGCAGCTTGGTGGAGGGGGCCGGGGAGACCCAGTACTTC. This sequence joins TRBV5-1 and TRBJ2-5, with D possibly TRBD1 on 7 matching bases. This CDR3 comprises 15 residues. Trimming removed 0 bases at V and 5 bases at J, with 14 bases between. Germline V lookup: CDR1 SGHRS, CDR2 YFSETQ.

This chain connects TRBV27 to TRBJ2-1, with a weak D call TRBD1 (5 bases). This CDR3 is built from 14 residues. Germline lookup yields CDR1 MNHEY and CDR2 SMNVEV (reference sequence). The V and J ends lost 4 bases and 6 bases respectively, with 13 bases between them. The CDR3: CASSSRRVGNEQFF. Written as DNA, the CDR3 is TGTGCCAGCAGTTCCCGCAGGGTAGGCAATGAGCAGTTCTTC.

The rearrangement joins TRBV28 to TRBJ1-5, with a weak D call TRBD1 (6 bases). The CDR3 contains 16 residues. Trimming pared 1 base from V and 0 bases from J, leaving 10 bases between. CDR1 is MDHEN, CDR2 SYDVKM, per germline. CDR3 bases: TGTGCCAGCAGTTTATCAGGGGCCCCTAGCAATCAGCCCCAGCATTTT. Amino acid sequence: CASSLSGAPSNQPQHF.

This chain links TRBV7-9 with TRBJ2-5; D is possibly TRBD2 (6 bases). V was shortened by 5 bases and J by 1 base, with 11 bases between the two germline ends. Per germline, CDR1 SEHNR and CDR2 FQNEAQ (reference sequence). This CDR3 contains 14 residues. DNA of the CDR3: TGTGCCAGCAGCCGGGACTTCCTCCAAGAGACCCAGTACTTC. Its protein is CASSRDFLQETQYF.

The chain employs TRBV27 and TRBJ2-7, with 8 bases lining up with TRBD1. This CDR3 has 13 residues. V was pared by 2 bases and J by 5 bases, with 2 bases of the junction left unmatched. The germline V gene encodes CDR1 MNHEY and CDR2 SMNVEV (reference sequence). CDR3 nucleotides: TGTGCCAGCAGTTTACAGGGGGCCCACGAGCAGTACTTC. Protein: CASSLQGAHEQYF.

As for this clone: The identical CDR3 is also encoded by other nucleotide sequences in the sample. The chain is built from TRBV11-3 and TRBJ2-1; weak D call: TRBD2 (6 bases). This CDR3 region has 15 residues. The germline gives CDR1 SGHNT, CDR2 YENEEA. The V gene lost 0 bases and the J gene lost 2 bases, with 8 bases spanning the gap. CDR3 sequence (DNA): TGTGCCAGCAGCTTAGAGGGGGGACCCTACAATGAGCAGTTCTTC. This sequence encodes CASSLEGGPYNEQFF.

The chain joins TRBV29-1 to TRBJ1-4; TRBD1 might be the D (5 bases). V lost 6 bases, J lost 0 bases, and 14 bases lay in between. The CDR3 spans 15 residues. Germline V gene lookup returns CDR1 SQVTM and CDR2 ANQGSEA. CDR3 DNA: TGCAGCGTCGCAACCGACAGCTCAACTAATGAAAAACTGTTTTTT. This translates into CSVATDSSTNEKLFF.

J is TRBJ2-7 and V is TRBV19, with a possible D match to TRBD2 (6 bases). The V gene's germline CDR1 is LNHDA and CDR2 SQIVND (reference sequence). V shed 3 bases and J shed 3 bases, with 12 bases lying between them. CDR3 length equals 14 residues. CDR3 sequence reads: CASSIGRGRYEQYF. The CDR3 coding sequence is TGTGCCAGTAGTATCGGGCGGGGCCGCTACGAGCAGTACTTC.

The chain employs TRBV9 and TRBJ2-1, with 7 bases fitting TRBD1. The CDR3 is 14 amino acids. Unmatched junction bases numbered 4, after V lost 4 bases and J lost 3 bases. Germline-derived CDR1 and CDR2 are SGDLS and YYNGEE. Written as DNA, the CDR3 is TGTGCCAGCAGCCAGGGACAGTTCTACAATGAGCAGTTCTTC. This encodes CASSQGQFYNEQFF.

The gene calls are TRBV7-2 and TRBJ1-3; the D gene is possibly TRBD1 (6 bases). Germline V lookup: CDR1 SGHTA, CDR2 FQGNSA. Trimming pared 0 bases from V and 0 bases from J, leaving 9 bases between. This CDR3 is built from 16 residues. CDR3 loop: CASSLAGAGSGNTIYF. In DNA, the CDR3 is TGTGCCAGCAGCTTAGCGGGGGCCGGCTCTGGAAACACCATATATTTT.

The chain recombines TRBV30 with TRBJ1-2; D unresolved. This CDR3 comprises 12 residues. The V gene's germline CDR1 is GTSNPN and CDR2 SVGIG (reference sequence). V gave up 2 bases and J gave up 8 bases, with 12 bases separating them. The CDR3 sequence: CAWSTATGGYTF. DNA for the CDR3: TGTGCCTGGAGTACCGCTACGGGGGGCTACACCTTC.

The rearrangement uses TRBV28 and TRBJ2-5, with D unresolved. Trimming removed 2 bases at V and 5 bases at J, with 12 bases between. Germline values: CDR1 MDHEN, CDR2 SYDVKM. CDR3 length: 14 residues. The CDR3 reads CASSLIGQSETQYF. In DNA form, the CDR3 reads TGTGCCAGCAGTTTAATTGGGCAGTCGGAGACCCAGTACTTC. The variable domain in full, with the rest retrieved from reference TRBV28 and TRBJ2-5, is DVKVTQSSRYLVKRTGEKVFLECVQDMDHENMFWYRQDPGLGLRLIYFSYDVKMKEKGDIPEGYSVSREKKERFSLILESASTNQTSMYLCASSLIGQSETQYFGPGTRLLVL.

This clone has a handful of counts. The genes are TRBV9 and TRBJ2-2, with D possibly being TRBD1 (6 bases). Trimming left V 2 bases short and J 0 bases short, with 11 bases between. The CDR3 contains 16 residues. CDR1 and CDR2 (germline): SGDLS, YYNGEE. For the CDR3, the DNA is TGTGCCAGCAGCGTGCCCAGGGGACCGAACACCGGGGAGCTGTTTTTT. Amino acid sequence: CASSVPRGPNTGELFF. The entire variable domain, with the rest obtained from reference TRBV9 and TRBJ2-2, is as follows: DSGVTQTPKHLITATGQRVTLRCSPRSGDLSVYWYQQSLDQGLQFLIQYYNGEERAKGNILERFSAQQFPDLHSELNLSSLELGDSALYFCASSVPRGPNTGELFFGEGSRLTVL.

CDR3 bases: TGCGCCAGCAGCCGACTACCGGGGGGAGTTGAGACCCAGTACTTC. It translates to CASSRLPGGVETQYF. This rearrangement joins TRBV5-1 to TRBJ2-5; 7 nucleotides line up with TRBD2. CDR1 is SGHRS and CDR2 is YFSETQ in the germline V gene. With V trimmed by 4 bases and J by 5 bases, 11 bases remained unmatched. The CDR3 has 15 residues.

This clone has only a few counts. The chain recombines TRBV18 with TRBJ2-3; 8 bases line up with TRBD2. Trimming cost V 2 bases and J 4 bases; bases outside gene matches: 5. This CDR3 spans 15 amino acids. Germline CDR1 KGHSH, CDR2 LQKENI. CDR3 coding DNA: TGTGCCAGCTCACCATCGACTAGCGCTGCAGATACGCAGTATTTT. It is translated as CASSPSTSAADTQYF. Full variable domain (rest looked up from reference TRBV18 and TRBJ2-3): NAGVMQNPRHLVRRRGQEARLRCSPMKGHSHVYWYRQLPEEGLKFMVYLQKENIIDESGMPKERFSAEFPKEGPSILRIQQVVRGDSAAYFCASSPSTSAADTQYFGPGTRLTVL.

This clone was counted a single time. The chain links TRBV9 to TRBJ2-2, with D possibly being TRBD2 (6 bases). V dropped 3 bases and J dropped 5 bases, with 8 bases sitting between them. The CDR3 covers 13 residues. Germline CDR1 reads SGDLS; CDR2 reads YYNGEE. CDR3 coding DNA: TGTGCCAGCAGCGGGAGGGGAACCGGGGAGCTGTTTTTT. Its translation: CASSGRGTGELFF.

The genes are TRBV5-1 and TRBJ2-2; D gene unclear. The germline V gene encodes CDR1 SGHRS and CDR2 YFSETQ. The CDR3 is 15 residues long. Trimming removed 2 bases at V and 3 bases at J, with 11 bases between. CDR3 DNA: TGCGCCAGCAGCTTAGACTTGACCGACACCGGGGAGCTGTTTTTT. Amino acids: CASSLDLTDTGELFF.

This clone was seen a single time. V is TRBV11-2 and J is TRBJ1-1; possibly TRBD1 for D (6 bases). This CDR3 has 15 residues. Trimming removed 2 bases at V and 3 bases at J, with 13 bases between. CDR1 is SGHAT and CDR2 is FQNNGV in the germline V gene. CDR3 sequence: CASSLTPQGYTEAFF. The CDR3 DNA follows: TGTGCCAGCAGCTTAACCCCACAGGGATACACTGAAGCTTTCTTT. The full variable domain, with the rest looked up from reference TRBV11-2 and TRBJ1-1, is EAGVAQSPRYKIIEKRQSVAFWCNPISGHATLYWYQQILGQGPKLLIQFQNNGVVDDSQLPKDRFSAERLKGVDSTLKIQPAKLEDSAVYLCASSLTPQGYTEAFFGQGTRLTVV.

This rearrangement joins TRBV5-1 to TRBJ1-5, with a possible D match to TRBD1 (6 bases). Germline V gives CDR1 SGHRS, CDR2 YFSETQ. Trimming pared 4 bases from V and 3 bases from J, leaving 11 bases between. The CDR3 runs to 14 residues. CDR3 loop: CASSKDSTNQPQHF. DNA of the CDR3: TGCGCCAGCAGCAAGGACAGTACCAATCAGCCCCAGCATTTT.

The V and J genes are TRBV18 and TRBJ1-2; tentative D call: TRBD1 (5 bases). CDR1 and CDR2 (germline): KGHSH, LQKENI. The CDR3 is 13 residues long. Trimming removed 5 bases at V and 5 bases at J, with 12 bases between. CDR3 sequence reads: CASSALTEYGYTF. The CDR3 bases are TGTGCCAGCTCAGCGCTGACAGAATATGGCTACACCTTC.